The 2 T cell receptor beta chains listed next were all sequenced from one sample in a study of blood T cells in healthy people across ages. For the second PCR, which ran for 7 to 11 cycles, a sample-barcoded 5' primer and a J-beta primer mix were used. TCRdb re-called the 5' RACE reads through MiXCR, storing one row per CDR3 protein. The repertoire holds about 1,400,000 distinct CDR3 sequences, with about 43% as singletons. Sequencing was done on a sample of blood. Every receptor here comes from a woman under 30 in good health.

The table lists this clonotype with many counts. CDR3 sequence reads: CSVPKNNYGYTF. CDR3 DNA: TGCAGCGTTCCCAAGAATAACTATGGCTACACCTTC. The rearrangement links TRBV29-1 to TRBJ1-2; D not resolved. CDR3 length: 12 residues. V was trimmed by 5 bases and J by 1 base, leaving 8 bases between them. Germline CDR1 and CDR2: SQVTM and ANQGSEA.

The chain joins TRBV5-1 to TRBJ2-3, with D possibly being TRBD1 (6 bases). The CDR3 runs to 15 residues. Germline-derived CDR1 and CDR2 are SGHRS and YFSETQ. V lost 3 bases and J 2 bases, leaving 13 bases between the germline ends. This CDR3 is CASSSSRGTTDTQYF. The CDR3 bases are TGCGCCAGCAGCTCATCCAGGGGAACCACAGATACGCAGTATTTT. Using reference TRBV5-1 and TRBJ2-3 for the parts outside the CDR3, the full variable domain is KAGVTQTPRYLIKTRGQQVTLSCSPISGHRSVSWYQQTPGQGLQFLFEYFSETQRNKGNFPGRFSGRQFSNSRSEMNVSTLELGDSALYLCASSSSRGTTDTQYFGPGTRLTVL.